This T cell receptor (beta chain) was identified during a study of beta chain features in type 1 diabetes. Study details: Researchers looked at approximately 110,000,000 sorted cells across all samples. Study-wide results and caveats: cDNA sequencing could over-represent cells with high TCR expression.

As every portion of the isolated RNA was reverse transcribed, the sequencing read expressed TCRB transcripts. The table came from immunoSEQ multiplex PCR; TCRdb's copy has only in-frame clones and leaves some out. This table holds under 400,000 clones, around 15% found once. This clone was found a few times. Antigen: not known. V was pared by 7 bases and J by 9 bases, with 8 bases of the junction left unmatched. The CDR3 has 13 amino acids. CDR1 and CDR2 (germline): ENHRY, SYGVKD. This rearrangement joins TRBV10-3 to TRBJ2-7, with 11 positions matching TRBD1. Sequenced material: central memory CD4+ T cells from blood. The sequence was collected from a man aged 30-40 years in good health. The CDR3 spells CAITQDRGRAQYF. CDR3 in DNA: TGTGCCATCACCCAGGACAGGGGGCGCGCGCAGTACTTC.